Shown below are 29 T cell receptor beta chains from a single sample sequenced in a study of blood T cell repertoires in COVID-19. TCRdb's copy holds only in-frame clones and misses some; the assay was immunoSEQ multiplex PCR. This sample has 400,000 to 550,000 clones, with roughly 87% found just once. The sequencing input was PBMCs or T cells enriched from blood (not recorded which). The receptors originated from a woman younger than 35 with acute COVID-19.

DNA of the CDR3: TGTGCCAGCTCACTCACGCTAGCGGCGAACACCGGGGAGCTGTTTTTT. Its translation: CASSLTLAANTGELFF. V is TRBV18 and J is TRBJ2-2; 7 positions match TRBD2. This CDR3 spans 16 amino acids. The V gene end was trimmed by 4 bases and the J gene end by 0 bases; junction bases not matched to a gene: 5. Germline V gene sequence: CDR1 KGHSH, CDR2 LQKENI.

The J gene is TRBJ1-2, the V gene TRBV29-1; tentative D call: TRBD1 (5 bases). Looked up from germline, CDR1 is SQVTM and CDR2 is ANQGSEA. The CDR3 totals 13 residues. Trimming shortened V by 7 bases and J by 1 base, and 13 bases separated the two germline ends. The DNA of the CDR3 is TGCAGCGCAACAATGACAGTTAACTATGGCTACACCTTC. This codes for CSATMTVNYGYTF.

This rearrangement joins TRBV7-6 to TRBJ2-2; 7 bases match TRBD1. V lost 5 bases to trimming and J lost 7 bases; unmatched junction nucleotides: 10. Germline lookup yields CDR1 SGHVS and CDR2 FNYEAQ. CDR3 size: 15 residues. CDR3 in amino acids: CASSPIDRESGELFF. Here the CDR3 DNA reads TGTGCCAGCAGCCCCATCGACAGGGAGAGCGGGGAGCTGTTTTTT.

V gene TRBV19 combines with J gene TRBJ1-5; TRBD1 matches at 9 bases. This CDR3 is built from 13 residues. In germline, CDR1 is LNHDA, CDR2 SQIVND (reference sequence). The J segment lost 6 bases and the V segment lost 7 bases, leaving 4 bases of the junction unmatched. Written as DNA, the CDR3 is TGTGCCAGTAAGACAGGGGGTAGTCAGCCCCAGCATTTT. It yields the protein CASKTGGSQPQHF.

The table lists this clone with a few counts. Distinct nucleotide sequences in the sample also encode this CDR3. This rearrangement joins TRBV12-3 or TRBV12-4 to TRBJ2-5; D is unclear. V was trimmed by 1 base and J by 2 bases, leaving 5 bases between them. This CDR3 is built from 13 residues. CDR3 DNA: TGTGCCAGCAGTTTAGGCGCACAAGAGACCCAGTACTTC. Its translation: CASSLGAQETQYF.

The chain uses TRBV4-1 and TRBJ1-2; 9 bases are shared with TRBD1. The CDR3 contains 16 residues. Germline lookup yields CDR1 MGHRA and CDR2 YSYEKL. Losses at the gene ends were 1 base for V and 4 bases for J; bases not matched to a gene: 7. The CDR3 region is CASSQVPTGGGYGYTF. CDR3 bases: TGCGCCAGCAGCCAAGTCCCAACAGGGGGCGGCTATGGCTACACCTTC.

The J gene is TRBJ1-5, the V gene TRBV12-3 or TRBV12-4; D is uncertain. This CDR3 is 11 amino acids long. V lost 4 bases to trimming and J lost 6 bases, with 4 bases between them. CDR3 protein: CASSSGQPQHF. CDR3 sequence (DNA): TGTGCCAGCAGTTCCGGTCAGCCCCAGCATTTT.

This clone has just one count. CDR3 DNA sequence: TGTGCCAGCAGTCAGCGGGAGAAAGAGACCCAGTACTTC. Amino acids: CASSQREKETQYF. The V and J genes are TRBV2 and TRBJ2-5; 8 nucleotides agree with TRBD2. The CDR3 consists of 13 residues. Germline trimming cut 5 bases from V and 3 bases from J; bases unmatched to any gene: 2. Germline V gene sequence: CDR1 SNHLY, CDR2 FYNNEI.

The CDR3 DNA sequence: TGTGCCAGCAGCTTATGGGGGCTAGCGGGGGGAGCCCTACAAGAGACCCAGTACTTC. This sequence encodes CASSLWGLAGGALQETQYF. The chain links TRBV7-9 to TRBJ2-5; 11 nucleotides match TRBD2. The V gene's germline CDR1 is SEHNR and CDR2 FQNEAQ (reference sequence). This CDR3 contains 19 residues. V lost 2 bases, J lost 2 bases, and 13 bases stayed unmatched.

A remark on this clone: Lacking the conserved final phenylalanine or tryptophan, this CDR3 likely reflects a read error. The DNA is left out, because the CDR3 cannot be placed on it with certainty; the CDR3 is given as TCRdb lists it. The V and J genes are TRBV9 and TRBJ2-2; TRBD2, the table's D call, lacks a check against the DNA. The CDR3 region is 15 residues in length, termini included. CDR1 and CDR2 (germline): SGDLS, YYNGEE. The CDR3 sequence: CASSGTFRTGELFSL.

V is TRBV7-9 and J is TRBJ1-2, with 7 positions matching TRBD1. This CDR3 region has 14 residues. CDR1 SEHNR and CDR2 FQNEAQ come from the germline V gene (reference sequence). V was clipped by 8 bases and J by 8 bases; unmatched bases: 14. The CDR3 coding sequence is TGTGCCAGCCACACAGGGGCGCGGTCACTAGGCTACACCTTC. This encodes CASHTGARSLGYTF.

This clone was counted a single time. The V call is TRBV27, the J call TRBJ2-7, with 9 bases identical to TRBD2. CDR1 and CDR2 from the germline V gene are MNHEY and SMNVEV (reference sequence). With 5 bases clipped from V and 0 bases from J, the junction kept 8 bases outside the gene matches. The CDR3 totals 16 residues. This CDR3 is CASSPLAGRSSYEQYF. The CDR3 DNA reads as TGTGCCAGCAGTCCACTAGCGGGCAGAAGCTCCTACGAGCAGTACTTC.

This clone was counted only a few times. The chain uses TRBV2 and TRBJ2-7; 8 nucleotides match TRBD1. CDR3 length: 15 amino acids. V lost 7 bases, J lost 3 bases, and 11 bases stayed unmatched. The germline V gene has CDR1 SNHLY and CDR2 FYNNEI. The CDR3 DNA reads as TGTGCCAGCAAAGAGGAGCTTGGACAGGGCTACGAGCAGTACTTC. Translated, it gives CASKEELGQGYEQYF.

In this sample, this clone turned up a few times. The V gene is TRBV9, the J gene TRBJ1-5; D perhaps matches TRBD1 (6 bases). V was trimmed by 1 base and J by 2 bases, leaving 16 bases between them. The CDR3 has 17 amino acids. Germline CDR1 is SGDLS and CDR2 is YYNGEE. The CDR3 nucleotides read TGTGCCAGCAGCGTACCCGTGGACAGTTTTGGCAATCAGCCCCAGCATTTT. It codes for CASSVPVDSFGNQPQHF.

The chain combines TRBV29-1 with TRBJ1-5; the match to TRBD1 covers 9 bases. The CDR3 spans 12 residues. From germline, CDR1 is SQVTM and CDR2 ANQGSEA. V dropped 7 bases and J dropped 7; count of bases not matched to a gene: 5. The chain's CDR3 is CSAITGGQPQHF. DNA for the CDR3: TGCAGCGCCATCACAGGGGGCCAGCCCCAGCATTTT.

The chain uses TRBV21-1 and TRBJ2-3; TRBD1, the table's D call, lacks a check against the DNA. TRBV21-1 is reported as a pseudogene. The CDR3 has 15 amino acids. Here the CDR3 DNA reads TGTGCCAGCACCCGACAGGGGGAAAGCACAGATACGCAGTATTTT. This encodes CASTRQGESTDTQYF.

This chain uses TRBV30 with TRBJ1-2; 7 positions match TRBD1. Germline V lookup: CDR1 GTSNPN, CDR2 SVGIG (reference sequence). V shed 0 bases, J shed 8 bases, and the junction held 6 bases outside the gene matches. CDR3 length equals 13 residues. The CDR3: CAWSVSGGPGYTF. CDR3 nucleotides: TGTGCCTGGAGTGTCTCAGGGGGGCCCGGCTACACCTTC.

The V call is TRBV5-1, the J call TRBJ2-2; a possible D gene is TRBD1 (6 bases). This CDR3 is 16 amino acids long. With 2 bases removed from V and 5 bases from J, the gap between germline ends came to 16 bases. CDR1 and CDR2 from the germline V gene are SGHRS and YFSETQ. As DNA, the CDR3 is TGCGCCAGCAGCTTAGACGGGACACCGGAGACCGGGGAGCTGTTTTTT. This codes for CASSLDGTPETGELFF.

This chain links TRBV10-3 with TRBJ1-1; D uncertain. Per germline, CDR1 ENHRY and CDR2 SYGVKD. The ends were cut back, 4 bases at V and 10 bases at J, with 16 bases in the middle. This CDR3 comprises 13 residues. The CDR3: CAISGVGGLLAFF. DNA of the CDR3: TGTGCCATCAGTGGGGTTGGAGGGCTCTTAGCTTTCTTT.

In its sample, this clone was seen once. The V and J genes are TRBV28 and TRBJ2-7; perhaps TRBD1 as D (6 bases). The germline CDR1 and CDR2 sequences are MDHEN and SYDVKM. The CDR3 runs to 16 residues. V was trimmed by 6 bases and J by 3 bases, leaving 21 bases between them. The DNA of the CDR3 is TGTGCCAGCAGGCGTATCTTACAACAGGGCCGCTACGAGCAGTACTTC. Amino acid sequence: CASRRILQQGRYEQYF.

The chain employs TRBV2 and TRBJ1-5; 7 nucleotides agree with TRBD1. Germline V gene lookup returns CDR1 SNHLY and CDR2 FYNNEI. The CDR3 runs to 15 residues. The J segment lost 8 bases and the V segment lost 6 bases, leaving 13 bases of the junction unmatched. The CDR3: CASRGTARGRKPQHF. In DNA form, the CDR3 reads TGTGCCAGCAGGGGGACAGCTCGGGGGCGTAAGCCCCAGCATTTT.

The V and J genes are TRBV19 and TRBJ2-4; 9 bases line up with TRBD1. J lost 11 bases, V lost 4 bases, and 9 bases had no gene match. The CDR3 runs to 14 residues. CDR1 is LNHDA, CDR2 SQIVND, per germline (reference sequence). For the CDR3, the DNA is TGTGCCAGTAGTAGCTCGGCACAGGGGGCTGTTCAGTACTTC. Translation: CASSSSAQGAVQYF.

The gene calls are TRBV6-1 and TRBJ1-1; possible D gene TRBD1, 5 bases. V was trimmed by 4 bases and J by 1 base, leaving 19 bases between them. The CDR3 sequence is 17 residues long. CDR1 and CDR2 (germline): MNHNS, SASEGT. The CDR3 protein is CASSARVVQRGNTEAFF. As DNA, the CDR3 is TGTGCCAGCAGTGCACGGGTCGTCCAAAGGGGGAACACTGAAGCTTTCTTT.

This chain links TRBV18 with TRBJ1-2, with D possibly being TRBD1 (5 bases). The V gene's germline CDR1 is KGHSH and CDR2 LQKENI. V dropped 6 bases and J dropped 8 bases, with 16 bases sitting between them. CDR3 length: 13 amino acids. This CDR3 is CASSPRWGEGYTF. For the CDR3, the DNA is TGTGCCAGCTCCCCCCGCTGGGGGGAAGGCTACACCTTC. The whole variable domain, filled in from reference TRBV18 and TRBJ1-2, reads NAGVMQNPRHLVRRRGQEARLRCSPMKGHSHVYWYRQLPEEGLKFMVYLQKENIIDESGMPKERFSAEFPKEGPSILRIQQVVRGDSAAYFCASSPRWGEGYTFGSGTRLTVV.

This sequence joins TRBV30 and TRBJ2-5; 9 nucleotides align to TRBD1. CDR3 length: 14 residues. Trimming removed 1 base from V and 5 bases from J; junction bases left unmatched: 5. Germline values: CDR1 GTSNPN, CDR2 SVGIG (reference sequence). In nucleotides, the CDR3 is TGTGCCTGGAGTGCCGGCGGACAGGGGGAGACCCAGTACTTC. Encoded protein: CAWSAGGQGETQYF.

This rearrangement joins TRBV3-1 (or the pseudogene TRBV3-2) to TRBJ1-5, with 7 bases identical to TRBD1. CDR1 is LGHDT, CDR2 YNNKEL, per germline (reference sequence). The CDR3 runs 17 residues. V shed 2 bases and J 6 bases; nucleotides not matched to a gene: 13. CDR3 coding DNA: TGTGCCAGCAGCCAACCCCAACAGGGGCAAGGCAGTCAGCCCCAGCATTTT. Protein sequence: CASSQPQQGQGSQPQHF.

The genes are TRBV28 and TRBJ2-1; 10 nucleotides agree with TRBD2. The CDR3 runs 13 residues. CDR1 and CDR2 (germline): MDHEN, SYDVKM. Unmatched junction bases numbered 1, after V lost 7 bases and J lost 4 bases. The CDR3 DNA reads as TGTGCCAGCAAGCGGGAGGGATACAATGAGCAGTTCTTC. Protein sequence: CASKREGYNEQFF.

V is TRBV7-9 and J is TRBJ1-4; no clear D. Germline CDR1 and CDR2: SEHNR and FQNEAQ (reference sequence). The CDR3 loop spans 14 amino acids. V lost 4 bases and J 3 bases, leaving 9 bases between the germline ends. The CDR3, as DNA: TGTGCCAGCAGCTCCTGGGCAGCTAATGAAAAACTGTTTTTT. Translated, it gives CASSSWAANEKLFF.

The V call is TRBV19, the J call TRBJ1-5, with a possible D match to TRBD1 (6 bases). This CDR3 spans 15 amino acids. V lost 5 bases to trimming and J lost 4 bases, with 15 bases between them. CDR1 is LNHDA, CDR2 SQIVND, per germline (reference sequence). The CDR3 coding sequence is TGTGCCAGTAGTCTGACAGGATTTGAGAATCAGCCCCAGCATTTT. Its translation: CASSLTGFENQPQHF.